One and the same sample provided the 10 T cell receptor beta chains below, sequenced in a study of blood T cells in healthy people across ages. A sample-barcoded 5' primer and a J-beta primer mix were used in a second PCR of roughly 7 to 11 cycles. TCRdb itself ran the 5' RACE reads through MiXCR, one entry per CDR3 protein. The repertoire holds over a million distinct CDR3 sequences, with less than 45% as singletons. Sequenced input: blood. These receptors originate from a woman younger than 30 in good health.

V and J are TRBV19 and TRBJ2-1; D possibly corresponds to TRBD2 (8 bases). The length of the CDR3 is 19 residues. Trimming shortened V by 1 base and J by 0 bases, and 19 bases separated the two germline ends. Germline lookup yields CDR1 LNHDA and CDR2 SQIVND (reference sequence). The CDR3 DNA follows: TGTGCCAGTAGTATAGCAGGGACAGTAACTAGCGGCTCCTACAATGAGCAGTTCTTC. The encoded protein is CASSIAGTVTSGSYNEQFF.

This clonotype was seen a handful of times. The CDR3 DNA sequence: TGTGCCAGCAGTTTAAATTTAGGGGTATCTGCCTACGAGCAGTACTTC. It translates to CASSLNLGVSAYEQYF. The chain uses TRBV27 and TRBJ2-7, with D possibly matching TRBD1 (5 bases). V lost 2 bases and J lost 2, with 16 bases in between. CDR1 is MNHEY and CDR2 is SMNVEV in the germline V gene (reference sequence). The CDR3 runs to 16 residues.

The CDR3 DNA sequence: TGTGCCAGCAGCTTAGTCGGGACAAATTCACCCCTCCACTTT. It translates to CASSLVGTNSPLHF. This sequence joins TRBV7-9 and TRBJ1-6, with D maybe TRBD1 (6 bases). Trimming removed 1 base from V and 7 bases from J, with 8 bases in between. Per the germline V gene, CDR1 is SEHNR and CDR2 is FQNEAQ (reference sequence). There are 14 residues in the CDR3.

The chain is built from TRBV7-2 and TRBJ1-2, with a possible D match to TRBD1 (6 bases). Trimming left V 3 bases short and J 3 bases short, with 20 bases between. The germline gives CDR1 SGHTA, CDR2 FQGNSA. The CDR3 is 17 residues long. DNA of the CDR3: TGTGCCAGCAGCTTGCTGACAGGTCCTTTTCCTGACTATGGCTACACCTTC. Translating gives CASSLLTGPFPDYGYTF.

The J gene is TRBJ2-7, the V gene TRBV3-1; D perhaps matches TRBD2 (6 bases). Trimming removed 1 base at V and 2 bases at J, with 18 bases between. The germline V gene has CDR1 LGHDT and CDR2 YNNKEL (reference sequence). The CDR3 is 17 residues long. The CDR3: CASSQGSSARFAYEQYF. The CDR3 DNA sequence: TGTGCCAGCAGCCAAGGGTCTAGCGCCCGTTTCGCCTACGAGCAGTACTTC.

Regarding this clonotype: Germline and junction disagree at one end, which may indicate a read error. The CDR3: CAISEPQGTLSSGAYVLTF. As DNA, the CDR3 is TGTGCCATCAGTGAGCCCCAGGGGACCCTAAGCTCTGGGGCCTACGTCCTGACTTTC. V usage is TRBV10-3 and J usage is TRBJ2-6; the D gene is possibly TRBD1 (6 bases). Germline assignment: CDR1 ENHRY and CDR2 SYGVKD. The CDR3 is 19 residues long.

The chain has TRBV20-1 and TRBJ2-7; D gene ambiguous. The CDR3 is made up of 17 amino acids. Germline V CDR1 and CDR2: DFQATT, SNEGSKA (reference sequence). The V end lost 0 bases, the J end lost 0 bases, and 18 bases lay between the germline ends. The CDR3: CSARDPSGYQSSYEQYF. CDR3 nucleotide sequence: TGCAGTGCTAGAGATCCCTCCGGGTACCAGAGCTCCTACGAGCAGTACTTC.

A few counts support this clonotype. The chain combines TRBV10-3 with TRBJ2-1; no clear D gene. The germline V and J ends were trimmed by 4 bases and 9 bases, with 10 bases remaining between them. The CDR3 consists of 12 residues. CDR1 and CDR2 from the germline V gene are ENHRY and SYGVKD. DNA for the CDR3: TGTGCCATCAGTGCGACCTGGGCTGAGCAGTTCTTC. Translated: CAISATWAEQFF.

Comment on this clonotype: Germline is not matched at one junction end, which may reflect a read error. This rearrangement joins TRBV3-1 to TRBJ1-1, with D possibly being TRBD1 (5 bases). The V gene's germline CDR1 is LGHDT and CDR2 YNNKEL (reference sequence). The CDR3 runs 15 residues. CDR3 amino acids: CASSQDQGLKTEAFF. DNA for the CDR3: TGTGCCAGCAGCCAAGATCAGGGTTTGAAGACTGAAGCTTTCTTT.

This clonotype was seen many times. The V and J genes are TRBV10-3 and TRBJ2-7; D uncertain. Trimming removed 4 bases at V and 5 bases at J, with 18 bases between. This CDR3 contains 15 residues. From germline, CDR1 is ENHRY and CDR2 SYGVKD. This chain's CDR3 is CAISGRTVTLDEQYF. The CDR3 DNA reads TGTGCCATCAGTGGTCGGACCGTCACGTTGGACGAGCAGTACTTC.